A single sample is the source of the 27 T cell receptor beta chains below, sequenced in a study of T-cell reconstitution after alpha-beta-depleted transplantation in children. Researchers prepared the TCRbeta library using unique molecular identifiers, the study reports. TCRdb reprocessed the PCR reads with MiXCR, giving one entry per CDR3 protein. This table holds a few hundred thousand distinct CDR3 sequences, approximately 11% found once. The sequences come from PBMCs from the stem cell graft donor, collected from the stem cell graft. The source is a human donor who donated a stem cell graft to a child with acute myeloid leukemia.

This clonotype came up many times. The V call is TRBV10-2, the J call TRBJ1-2, with a tentative D call TRBD1 (5 bases). The V end was cut by 8 bases, the J end by 5 bases, with 18 bases between. The CDR3 has 14 residues. Germline CDR1 reads WSHSY; CDR2 reads SAAADI. CDR3 sequence: CASASGTGGYGYTF. DNA of the CDR3: TGCGCCAGCGCCTCCGGGACGGGAGGGTATGGCTACACCTTC.

The V call is TRBV11-2, the J call TRBJ2-5; 7 nucleotides match TRBD2. The CDR3 sequence is 14 residues long. The germline gives CDR1 SGHAT, CDR2 FQNNGV. V shed 3 bases, J shed 1 base, and the junction held 2 bases outside the gene matches. The CDR3 DNA reads as TGTGCCAGCAGCTTTACGGGGGGCCAAGAGACCCAGTACTTC. Translating it yields CASSFTGGQETQYF.

The table lists this clonotype with a few counts. The chain employs TRBV12-3 or TRBV12-4 and TRBJ2-1; TRBD2 is a possible D gene (6 bases). The CDR3 is made up of 13 amino acids. V was shortened by 10 bases and J by 5 bases, with 15 bases between the two germline ends. In DNA form, the CDR3 reads TGTGCCACCACGGGGGTCCCTGACAATGAGCAGTTCTTC. It is translated as CATTGVPDNEQFF.

A few counts support this clonotype. This chain uses TRBV29-1 with TRBJ2-2; possible D gene TRBD1, 7 bases. V was clipped by 7 bases and J by 4 bases, with 13 bases between them. In germline, CDR1 is SQVTM, CDR2 ANQGSEA. CDR3 length: 13 residues. The CDR3 bases are TGCAGCGGGCGGGGACAGCTCACCGGGGAGCTGTTTTTT. As protein: CSGRGQLTGELFF.

This clonotype was seen repeatedly, ten times or more. The chain carries TRBV7-2 and TRBJ2-7; 8 bases align to TRBD1. CDR1 and CDR2 (germline): SGHTA, FQGNSA. The ends lost 5 bases at V and 1 base at J; junction bases unmatched: 4. This CDR3 has 14 amino acids. The CDR3 protein is CASSDGDRSYEQYF. The CDR3 nucleotides are TGTGCCAGCAGCGACGGGGACAGGTCCTACGAGCAGTACTTC.

The J gene is TRBJ1-1, the V gene TRBV29-1; D is uncertain. Trimming removed 4 bases from V and 5 bases from J, with 14 bases in between. The germline V gene encodes CDR1 SQVTM and CDR2 ANQGSEA. This CDR3 contains 13 residues. CDR3 coding DNA: TGCAGCGTTGTGATCCCTGAGAGGACTGAAGCTTTCTTT. Encoded protein: CSVVIPERTEAFF.

This clonotype was observed a handful of times. The chain is built from TRBV12-3 or TRBV12-4 and TRBJ2-2; no definite D call. Deletions cut 6 bases from V and 6 bases from J, with 14 bases between. This CDR3 has 14 residues. The CDR3 here is CASSPQSGSGELFF. CDR3 nucleotide sequence: TGTGCCAGCAGCCCACAGTCCGGGTCCGGGGAGCTGTTTTTT.

The chain couples TRBV27 to TRBJ1-1, with D perhaps matching TRBD1 (5 bases). The germline gives CDR1 MNHEY, CDR2 SMNVEV (reference sequence). This CDR3 region has 15 residues. V lost 0 bases and J lost 2, with 10 bases in between. The CDR3 coding sequence is TGTGCCAGCAGTTTATCGCGACAGATCAACACTGAAGCTTTCTTT. Translation: CASSLSRQINTEAFF.

This clonotype came up a few times. CDR3 sequence (DNA): TGCGCCAGCAGCCGTTTACTAGCGGGAGTTTCGGATACGCAGTATTTT. Encoded protein: CASSRLLAGVSDTQYF. V and J are TRBV5-1 and TRBJ2-3; 11 bases align to TRBD2. Germline-derived CDR1 and CDR2 are SGHRS and YFSETQ. The trim removed 4 bases at V and 6 bases at J, leaving 10 bases unmatched. The CDR3 runs 16 residues.

This clonotype was counted only a few times. The V gene is TRBV24-1, the J gene TRBJ2-5; no definite D call. Germline loops: CDR1 KGHDR, CDR2 SFDVKD. The V gene lost 3 bases and the J gene lost 0 bases, with 7 bases spanning the gap. The CDR3 sequence is 14 residues long. The CDR3 sequence is CATSDRRNQETQYF. DNA for the CDR3: TGTGCCACCAGTGATAGACGGAACCAAGAGACCCAGTACTTC.

The chain has TRBV29-1 and TRBJ2-7, with 10 bases fitting TRBD2. This CDR3 region has 17 residues. V lost 5 bases, J lost 2 bases, and 15 bases stayed unmatched. CDR1 and CDR2 from the germline V gene are SQVTM and ANQGSEA. Here the CDR3 reads CSVPVGSGTSATYEQYV. CDR3 in DNA: TGCAGCGTTCCCGTGGGGAGTGGGACTAGCGCGACCTACGAGCAGTACGTC.

This clonotype has only a few counts. This rearrangement joins TRBV29-1 to TRBJ1-1, with no clear D. The V end lost 6 bases, the J end lost 4 bases, and 9 bases lay between the germline ends. CDR1 SQVTM and CDR2 ANQGSEA come from the germline V gene. The CDR3 runs 11 residues. The CDR3 loop is CSVGRGTEAFF. The CDR3 coding sequence is TGCAGCGTAGGGAGAGGCACTGAAGCTTTCTTT.

This clonotype has just a few counts. This sequence joins TRBV6-5 and TRBJ2-3, with D unresolved. Looked up from germline, CDR1 is MNHEY and CDR2 is SVGAGI. The V end was cut by 0 bases, the J end by 2 bases, with 15 bases between. The CDR3 runs 17 residues. The CDR3 DNA reads TGTGCCAGCAGTTACTCGCCACAATTGGGCAACACAGATACGCAGTATTTT. Protein product: CASSYSPQLGNTDTQYF.

This clonotype was picked up a small number of times. The genes are TRBV15 and TRBJ2-3; D gene uncertain. Germline V gene lookup returns CDR1 LNHNV and CDR2 YYDKDF (reference sequence). The CDR3 totals 14 residues. With 0 bases removed from V and 0 bases from J, the gap between germline ends came to 4 bases. CDR3 residues: CATSRDLSTDTQYF. CDR3 nucleotides: TGTGCCACCAGCAGAGATCTGAGCACAGATACGCAGTATTTT. Combining the CDR3 with reference TRBV15 and TRBJ2-3 gives the whole variable domain DAMVIQNPRYQVTQFGKPVTLSCSQTLNHNVMYWYQQKSSQAPKLLFHYYDKDFNNEADTPDNFQSRRPNTSFCFLDIRSPGLGDTAMYLCATSRDLSTDTQYFGPGTRLTVL.

In its sample, this clonotype was seen a few times. CDR3 coding DNA: TGTGCCACCTCCCCCCGTATAGCGGGGGGATACACAGATACGCAGTATTTT. Translation: CATSPRIAGGYTDTQYF. This rearrangement joins TRBV3-1 to TRBJ2-3, with 10 bases matching TRBD2. The CDR3 is 17 residues long. Trimming took 10 bases from V and 2 from J; bases not matched to a gene: 15. From germline, CDR1 is LGHDT and CDR2 YNNKEL (reference sequence).

This clonotype was observed a few times. This chain connects TRBV12-3 or TRBV12-4 to TRBJ2-4, with D perhaps assigned TRBD1 or TRBD2 (6 bases each). Trimming took 1 base from V and 7 from J, leaving 17 bases between them. CDR3 size: 16 residues. The CDR3 DNA follows: TGTGCCAGCAGTTTAGGTGGTCGGCAGGGGAGGAACATTCAGTACTTC. As protein: CASSLGGRQGRNIQYF.

In this sample, this clonotype turned up many times. The chain has TRBV7-9 and TRBJ1-6, with no clear D. CDR3 length: 12 amino acids. Trimming cost V 1 base and J 9 bases, with 4 bases left between them. Germline CDR1 is SEHNR and CDR2 is FQNEAQ (reference sequence). CDR3 amino acids: CASSLETSPLHF. In DNA form, the CDR3 reads TGTGCCAGCAGCTTAGAGACTTCACCCCTCCACTTT.

This clonotype has only a few counts. V usage is TRBV12-3 or TRBV12-4 and J usage is TRBJ1-1, with TRBD1 matching 8 bases. The CDR3 extends over 14 amino acids. Unmatched junction bases numbered 2, after V lost 0 bases and J lost 5 bases. CDR3 nucleotides: TGTGCCAGCAGTTTAGCCGGACAGGGAACTGAAGCTTTCTTT. It specifies CASSLAGQGTEAFF.

This clonotype was counted many times. The chain combines TRBV7-9 with TRBJ2-2, with 7 bases identical to TRBD1. Germline CDR1 and CDR2: SEHNR and FQNEAQ (reference sequence). Unmatched junction bases numbered 11, after V lost 4 bases and J lost 3 bases. This CDR3 contains 17 residues. The CDR3, as DNA: TGTGCCAGCAGCTCCTCAGAGGGGGCGAAATACACCGGGGAGCTGTTTTTT. This sequence encodes CASSSSEGAKYTGELFF.

This clonotype was detected many times. The chain uses TRBV5-1 and TRBJ2-5; TRBD1 aligns across 8 bases. The CDR3 consists of 14 residues. J gave up 4 bases and V 2 bases, and 4 bases lay outside the gene matches. Germline V gene lookup returns CDR1 SGHRS and CDR2 YFSETQ. In DNA form, the CDR3 reads TGCGCCAGCAGCTTAGGACAGGGTTTAGAGACCCAGTACTTC. Protein: CASSLGQGLETQYF.

This chain joins TRBV7-6 and TRBJ2-5, with TRBD1 identical over 7 bases. V was pared by 5 bases and J by 5 bases, with 11 bases of the junction left unmatched. CDR1 is SGHVS and CDR2 is FNYEAQ in the germline V gene. This CDR3 is built from 15 residues. The CDR3, as DNA: TGTGCCAGCAGCCCAAGACAGGGCCCCCGGGAGACCCAGTACTTC. As protein: CASSPRQGPRETQYF.

CDR3 amino acids: CASSHKLELWANVLTF. Written as DNA, the CDR3 is TGCGCCAGCAGCCACAAGCTAGAGCTATGGGCCAACGTCCTGACTTTC. This chain connects TRBV4-3 to TRBJ2-6; D ambiguous. CDR1 is LGHNA, CDR2 YSLEER, per germline. CDR3 length: 16 residues. Trimming pared 3 bases from V and 5 bases from J, leaving 14 bases between.

This clonotype came up many times. V gene TRBV27 combines with J gene TRBJ1-2, with unresolved D. CDR1 is MNHEY and CDR2 is SMNVEV in the germline V gene (reference sequence). Trimming shortened V by 0 bases and J by 4 bases, and 9 bases separated the two germline ends. This CDR3 region has 14 residues. CDR3 sequence (DNA): TGTGCCAGCAGTTTATCAGGAGGTGGCTATGGCTACACCTTC. This gives the protein CASSLSGGGYGYTF.

This clonotype was seen more than once but under ten times. The V call is TRBV5-1, the J call TRBJ1-2; D is possibly TRBD1 (5 bases). V was shortened by 0 bases and J by 9 bases, with 15 bases between the two germline ends. The germline V gene has CDR1 SGHRS and CDR2 YFSETQ. The CDR3 is 14 residues long. This CDR3 is CASSLESGYRSYTF. The CDR3 bases are TGCGCCAGCAGCTTGGAATCAGGGTATCGTAGCTACACCTTC.

V and J are TRBV20-1 and TRBJ1-4, with TRBD1 as a possible D gene (5 bases). This CDR3 is built from 13 residues. V lost 6 bases to trimming and J lost 8 bases, with 16 bases between them. Germline CDR1 and CDR2: DFQATT and SNEGSKA (reference sequence). DNA of the CDR3: TGCAGTGCAGGGGCAGGGATGGGCGAAAAACTGTTTTTT. Protein: CSAGAGMGEKLFF.

This clonotype was found many times. The chain carries TRBV9 and TRBJ1-6, with D perhaps matching TRBD1 (5 bases). CDR1 and CDR2 (germline): SGDLS, YYNGEE. The CDR3 totals 14 residues. The germline V and J ends were trimmed by 0 bases and 9 bases, with 10 bases remaining between them. CDR3 sequence: CASSVGQGRSPLHF. In DNA form, the CDR3 reads TGTGCCAGCAGCGTAGGCCAGGGCCGTTCACCCCTCCACTTT.

This clonotype showed up just a few times. The chain joins TRBV7-3 to TRBJ2-1; 7 bases agree with TRBD2. Trimming at V came to 5 bases and at J to 4 bases, leaving 2 bases not matched to a gene. This CDR3 is 13 amino acids long. Looked up from germline, CDR1 is SGHTA and CDR2 is FQGTGA. In nucleotides, the CDR3 is TGTGCCAGCAGCCGGACTAGTTACAATGAGCAGTTCTTC. Residues: CASSRTSYNEQFF.